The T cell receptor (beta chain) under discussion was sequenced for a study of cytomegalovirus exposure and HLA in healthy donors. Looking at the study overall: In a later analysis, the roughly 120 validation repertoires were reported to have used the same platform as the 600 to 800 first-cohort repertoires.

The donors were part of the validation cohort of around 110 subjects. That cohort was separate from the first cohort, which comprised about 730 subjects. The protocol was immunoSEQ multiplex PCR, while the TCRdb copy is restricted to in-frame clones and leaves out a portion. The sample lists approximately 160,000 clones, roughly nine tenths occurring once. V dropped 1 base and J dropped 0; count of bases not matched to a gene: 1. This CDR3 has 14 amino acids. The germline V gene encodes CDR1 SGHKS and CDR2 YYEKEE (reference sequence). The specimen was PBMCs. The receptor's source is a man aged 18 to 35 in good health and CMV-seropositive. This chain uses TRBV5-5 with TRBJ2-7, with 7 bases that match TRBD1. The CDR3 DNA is TGTGCCAGCAGCTTGAGGGGGCCCTCCTACGAGCAGTACTTC. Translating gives CASSLRGPSYEQYF.